This TCR beta chain was captured by sequencing in a study of blood T cell repertoires in COVID-19. Whole-study context: PBMCs, B-cell-depleted T cells, or T cells were the source of the cDNA or gDNA that made up the material.

In the original workflow: Reference gene primer amplification yielded estimated nucleated cell counts. Sequencing used immunoSEQ multiplex PCR; TCRdb keeps in-frame clones, though not all of them. The DNA was the basis for D and trimming; V, J and clone size are from that table. The data hold approximately 300,000 clones, with 85% observed a single time. Germline CDR1 LGHDT, CDR2 YNNKEL (reference sequence). V shed 1 base and J 6 bases; nucleotides not matched to a gene: 7. The CDR3 loop spans 15 amino acids. The participants were between roughly 18 and 89 years old and came from about two dozen US areas.

The chain recombines TRBV3-1 (or the pseudogene TRBV3-2) with TRBJ2-7; 9 bases are shared with TRBD2. The sample comprised PBMCs or T cells enriched from blood (not recorded which). This receptor was identified in a woman aged 25-40 years who had been exposed to COVID-19. CDR3 loop: CASSQVAGGLGEQYF. CDR3 sequence (DNA): TGTGCCAGCAGCCAAGTTGCGGGGGGGCTGGGCGAGCAGTACTTC.